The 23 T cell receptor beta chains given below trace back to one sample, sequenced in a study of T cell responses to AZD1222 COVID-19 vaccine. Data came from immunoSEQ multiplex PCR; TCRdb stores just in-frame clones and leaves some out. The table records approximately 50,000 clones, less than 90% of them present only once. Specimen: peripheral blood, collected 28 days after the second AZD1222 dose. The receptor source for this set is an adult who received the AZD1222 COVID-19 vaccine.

The CDR3 DNA follows: TGTGCCAGCAGTTACTGGACAGGGGTGGGCTATGGCTACACCTTC. This encodes CASSYWTGVGYGYTF. The chain is built from TRBV6-5 and TRBJ1-2; 9 positions agree with TRBD1. The V gene end was trimmed by 1 base and the J gene end by 4 bases; junction bases not matched to a gene: 4. The germline V gene encodes CDR1 MNHEY and CDR2 SVGAGI. The CDR3 is 15 amino acids.

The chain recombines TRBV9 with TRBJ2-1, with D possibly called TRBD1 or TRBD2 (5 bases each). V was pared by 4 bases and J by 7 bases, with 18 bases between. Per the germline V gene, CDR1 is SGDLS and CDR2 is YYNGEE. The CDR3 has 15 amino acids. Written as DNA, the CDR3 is TGTGCCAGCAGCTGGGGGAGCGGATGGGGGAATGAGCAGTTCTTC. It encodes CASSWGSGWGNEQFF.

The CDR3 coding sequence is TGTGCCAGCAGTTTATTTAGTTTGGGGAGCGGAAACTACAATGAGCAGTTCTTC. Its translation: CASSLFSLGSGNYNEQFF. The chain is built from TRBV27 and TRBJ2-1, with D perhaps matching TRBD2 (5 bases). Per the germline V gene, CDR1 is MNHEY and CDR2 is SMNVEV (reference sequence). V shed 1 base and J shed 3 bases, with 19 bases lying between them. The CDR3 has 18 residues.

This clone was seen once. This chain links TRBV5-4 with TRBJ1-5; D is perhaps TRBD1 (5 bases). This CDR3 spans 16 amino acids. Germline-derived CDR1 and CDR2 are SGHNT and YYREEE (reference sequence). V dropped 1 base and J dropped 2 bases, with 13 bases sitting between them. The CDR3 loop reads CASSLQGVGGNQPQHF. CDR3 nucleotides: TGTGCCAGCAGCTTGCAGGGAGTAGGTGGCAATCAGCCCCAGCATTTT.

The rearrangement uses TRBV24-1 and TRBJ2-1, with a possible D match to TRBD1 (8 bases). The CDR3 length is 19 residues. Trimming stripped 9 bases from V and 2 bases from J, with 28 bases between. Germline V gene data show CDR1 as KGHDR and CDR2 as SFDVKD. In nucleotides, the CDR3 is TGTGCCACCGCCCGGGGGGACAGGAACCCCGGTTCCCCCTACAATGAGCAGTTCTTC. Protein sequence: CATARGDRNPGSPYNEQFF.

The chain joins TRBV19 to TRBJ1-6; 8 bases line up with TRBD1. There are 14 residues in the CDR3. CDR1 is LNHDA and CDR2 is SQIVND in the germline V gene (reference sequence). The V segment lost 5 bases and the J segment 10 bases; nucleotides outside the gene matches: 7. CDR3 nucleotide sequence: TGTGCCAGTAGTTTCTCCGGACAGGGCTCACCCCTCCACTTT. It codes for CASSFSGQGSPLHF.

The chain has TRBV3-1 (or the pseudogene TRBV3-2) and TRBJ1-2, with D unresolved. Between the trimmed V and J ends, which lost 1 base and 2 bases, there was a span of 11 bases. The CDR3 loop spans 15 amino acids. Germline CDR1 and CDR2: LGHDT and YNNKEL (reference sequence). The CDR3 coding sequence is TGTGCCAGCAGCCAAGGCCTAAACCGGAACTATGGCTACACCTTC. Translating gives CASSQGLNRNYGYTF.

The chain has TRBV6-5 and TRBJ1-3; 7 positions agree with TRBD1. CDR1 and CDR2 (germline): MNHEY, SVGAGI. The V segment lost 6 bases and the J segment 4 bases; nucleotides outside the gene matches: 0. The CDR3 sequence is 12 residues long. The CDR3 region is CASRTGGNTIYF. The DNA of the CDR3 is TGTGCCAGCAGGACAGGGGGAAACACCATATATTTT.

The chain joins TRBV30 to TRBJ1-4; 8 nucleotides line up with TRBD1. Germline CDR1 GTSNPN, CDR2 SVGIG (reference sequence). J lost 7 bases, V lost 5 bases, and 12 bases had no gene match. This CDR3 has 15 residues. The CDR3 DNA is TGTGCCTGGCGCCCCTCGACAGGGGTGGTTGAAAAACTGTTTTTT. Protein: CAWRPSTGVVEKLFF.

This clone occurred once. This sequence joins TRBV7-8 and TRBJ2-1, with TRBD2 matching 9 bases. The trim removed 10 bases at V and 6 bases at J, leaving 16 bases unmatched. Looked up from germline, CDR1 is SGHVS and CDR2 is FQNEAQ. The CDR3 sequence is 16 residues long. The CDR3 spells CATSKGGSGRFNEQFF. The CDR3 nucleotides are TGTGCCACCTCGAAAGGGGGTAGCGGGAGATTCAATGAGCAGTTCTTC.

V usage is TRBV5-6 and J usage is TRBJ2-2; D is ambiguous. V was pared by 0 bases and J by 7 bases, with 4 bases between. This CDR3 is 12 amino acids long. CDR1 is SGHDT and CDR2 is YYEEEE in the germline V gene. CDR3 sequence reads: CASSLVRGELFF. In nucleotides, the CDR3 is TGTGCCAGCAGCTTGGTTCGCGGGGAGCTGTTTTTT.

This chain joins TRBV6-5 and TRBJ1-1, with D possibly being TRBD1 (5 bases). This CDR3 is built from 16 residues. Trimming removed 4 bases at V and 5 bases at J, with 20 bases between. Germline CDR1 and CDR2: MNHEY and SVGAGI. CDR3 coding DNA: TGTGCCAGCAGTTTTTGGAGTAGGGGTGTGGGTACTGAAGCTTTCTTT. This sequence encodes CASSFWSRGVGTEAFF.

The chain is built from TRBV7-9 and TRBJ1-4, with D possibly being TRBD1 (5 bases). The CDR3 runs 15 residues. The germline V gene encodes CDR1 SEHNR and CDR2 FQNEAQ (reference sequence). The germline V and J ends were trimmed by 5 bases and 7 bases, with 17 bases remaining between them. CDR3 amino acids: CASSPGLAGGEKLFF. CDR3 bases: TGTGCCAGCAGCCCGGGACTCGCAGGAGGTGAAAAACTGTTTTTT.

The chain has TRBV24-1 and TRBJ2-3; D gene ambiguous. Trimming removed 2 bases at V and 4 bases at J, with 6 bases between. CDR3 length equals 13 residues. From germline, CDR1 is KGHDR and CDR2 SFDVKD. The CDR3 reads CATSDSAADTQYF. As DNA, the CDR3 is TGTGCCACCAGTGATTCGGCCGCAGATACGCAGTATTTT.

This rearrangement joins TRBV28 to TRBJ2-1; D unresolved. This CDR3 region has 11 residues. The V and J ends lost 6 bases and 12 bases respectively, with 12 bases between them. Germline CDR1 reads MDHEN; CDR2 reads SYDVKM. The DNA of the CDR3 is TGTGCCAGCAGCCCCAGGACGGGGCAGTTCTTC. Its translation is CASSPRTGQFF.

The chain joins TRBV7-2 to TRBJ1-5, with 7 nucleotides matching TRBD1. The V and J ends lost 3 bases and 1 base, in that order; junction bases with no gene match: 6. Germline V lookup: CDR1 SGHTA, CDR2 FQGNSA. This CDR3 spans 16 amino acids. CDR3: CASSFQSGGSNQPQHF. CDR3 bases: TGTGCCAGCAGCTTCCAGTCAGGGGGAAGCAATCAGCCCCAGCATTTT.

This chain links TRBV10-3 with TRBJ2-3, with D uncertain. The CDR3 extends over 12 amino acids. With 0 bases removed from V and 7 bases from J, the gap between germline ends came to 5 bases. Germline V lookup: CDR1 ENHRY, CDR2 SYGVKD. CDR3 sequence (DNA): TGTGCCATCAGTGAGTCGGCGAATACGCAGTATTTT. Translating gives CAISESANTQYF.

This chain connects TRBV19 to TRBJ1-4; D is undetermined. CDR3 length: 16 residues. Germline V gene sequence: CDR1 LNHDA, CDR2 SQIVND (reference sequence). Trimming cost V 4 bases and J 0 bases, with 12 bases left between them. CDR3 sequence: CASSKAIPATNEKLFF. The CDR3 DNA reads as TGTGCCAGTAGTAAGGCGATTCCAGCAACTAATGAAAAACTGTTTTTT.

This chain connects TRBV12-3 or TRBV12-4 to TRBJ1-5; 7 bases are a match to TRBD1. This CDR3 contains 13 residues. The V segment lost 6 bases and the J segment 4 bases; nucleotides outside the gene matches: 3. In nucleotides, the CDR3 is TGTGCCAGCAGGGGACAGCCTAATCAGCCCCAGCATTTT. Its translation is CASRGQPNQPQHF.

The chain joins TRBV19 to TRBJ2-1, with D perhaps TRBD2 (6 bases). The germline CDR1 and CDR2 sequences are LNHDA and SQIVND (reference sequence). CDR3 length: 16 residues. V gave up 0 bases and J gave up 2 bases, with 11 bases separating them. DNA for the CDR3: TGTGCCAGTAGTATAGATCCCGGGAGAACCTACAATGAGCAGTTCTTC. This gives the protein CASSIDPGRTYNEQFF.

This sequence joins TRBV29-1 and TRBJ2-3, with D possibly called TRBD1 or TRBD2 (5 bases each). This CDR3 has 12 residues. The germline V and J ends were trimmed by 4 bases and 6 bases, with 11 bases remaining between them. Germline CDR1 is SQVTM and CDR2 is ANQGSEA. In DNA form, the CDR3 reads TGCAGCGTTGGTTTCCGGGGCGATACGCAGTATTTT. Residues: CSVGFRGDTQYF.

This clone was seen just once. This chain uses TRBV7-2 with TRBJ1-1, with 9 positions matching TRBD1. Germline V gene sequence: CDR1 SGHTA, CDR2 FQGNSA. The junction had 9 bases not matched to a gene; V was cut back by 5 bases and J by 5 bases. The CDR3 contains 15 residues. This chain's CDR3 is CASSPLGQGSTEAFF. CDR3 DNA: TGTGCCAGCAGCCCCCTAGGACAGGGGTCAACTGAAGCTTTCTTT.

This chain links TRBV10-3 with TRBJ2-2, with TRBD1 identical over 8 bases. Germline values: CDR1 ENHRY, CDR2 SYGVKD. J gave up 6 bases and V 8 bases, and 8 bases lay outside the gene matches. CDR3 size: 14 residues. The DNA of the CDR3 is TGTGCCATCCTCCCGACAGGGGCGGCCGGGGAGCTGTTTTTT. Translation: CAILPTGAAGELFF.